The 5 T cell receptor beta chains below come from one sample, sequenced in a study of glioma-infiltrating T cells. TCR alpha and beta CDR3 regions were amplified from RNA using iRepertoire nested multiplex PCR. MiXCR was run by TCRdb on the multiplex PCR reads, yielding one entry per CDR3 protein. This repertoire shows tens of thousands of distinct CDR3 sequences, roughly 39% found once; its top ten account for less than 45%. What was sequenced was glioma tissue, nonneoplastic brain tissue, or PBMCs (not recorded which). These TCRs come from a human donor with low-grade glioma or glioblastoma, undergoing nonglioma brain surgery, or in good health (not recorded which).

Concerning this clonotype: A much larger clone lies one base from this, so it may be a read error. This chain joins TRBV5-4 and TRBJ2-7, with 10 bases aligning to TRBD1. The CDR3 length is 15 residues. Germline V lookup: CDR1 SGHNT, CDR2 YYREEE (reference sequence). The CDR3 spells CVSSAGTGETYEQYF. As DNA, the CDR3 is TGTGTCAGCAGCGCCGGGACAGGGGAGACCTACGAGCAGTACTTC.

This clonotype was recorded many times. The J gene is TRBJ2-5, the V gene TRBV7-9; the D gene is possibly TRBD1 (6 bases). The germline V gene encodes CDR1 SEHNR and CDR2 FQNEAQ (reference sequence). V lost 5 bases and J 2 bases, leaving 18 bases between the germline ends. CDR3 length: 16 residues. The CDR3 coding sequence is TGTGCCAGCAGCCACGTGCAGGGGAAGGGACAAGAGACCCAGTACTTC. This gives the protein CASSHVQGKGQETQYF. Combining the CDR3 with reference TRBV7-9 and TRBJ2-5 gives the whole variable domain DTGVSQNPRHKITKRGQNVTFRCDPISEHNRLYWYRQTLGQGPEFLTYFQNEAQLEKSRLLSDRFSAERPKGSFSTLEIQRTEQGDSAMYLCASSHVQGKGQETQYFGPGTRLLVL.

The chain employs TRBV28 and TRBJ2-7; D not resolved. Trimming cost V 11 bases and J 1 base, with 12 bases left between them. The germline V gene encodes CDR1 MDHEN and CDR2 SYDVKM. This CDR3 contains 12 residues. The DNA of the CDR3 is TGTGCCCGCCGGCAGGTATCCTACGAGCAGTACTTC. Protein: CARRQVSYEQYF.

This clonotype was recorded many times. The genes are TRBV6-2 or TRBV6-3 and TRBJ2-5; 8 bases match TRBD2. The CDR3 extends over 11 amino acids. Germline V lookup: CDR1 MNHEY, CDR2 SVGEGT. The V gene end was trimmed by 11 bases and the J gene end by 3 bases; junction bases not matched to a gene: 2. The CDR3 reads CAAAGEETQYF. For the CDR3, the DNA is TGTGCCGCAGCGGGGGAAGAGACCCAGTACTTC.

The chain joins TRBV5-1 to TRBJ2-5, with D perhaps assigned TRBD1 or TRBD2 (5 bases each). CDR3 size: 15 residues. Trimming cost V 1 base and J 5 bases, with 15 bases left between them. Germline CDR1 SGHRS, CDR2 YFSETQ. The CDR3 DNA reads as TGCGCCAGCAGCTTGTTCGGGGACGCCACGGAGACCCAGTACTTC. Its protein is CASSLFGDATETQYF.